These 11 T cell receptor beta chains were sequenced from one sample in a study of a mutant IDH1 vaccine in newly diagnosed glioma. TCRdb's copy holds only in-frame clones and misses some; the assay was immunoSEQ multiplex PCR. The data contain about 25,000 clones, 93% of them singletons. Time point: baseline, week 1 (first vaccination visit). As to treatment: pre-vaccination baseline after standard-of-care therapy. Sequencing used PBMCs, obtained from a glioma patient treated with radiotherapy, temozolomide or both. These TCRs come from a middle-aged man with glioma.

This chain uses TRBV2 with TRBJ2-7; 8 bases line up with TRBD1. With V trimmed by 3 bases and J by 2 bases, 6 bases remained unmatched. The CDR3 has 15 residues. Germline V gives CDR1 SNHLY, CDR2 FYNNEI. This chain's CDR3 is CASSDWQGATYEQYF. The CDR3, as DNA: TGTGCCAGCAGTGATTGGCAGGGGGCTACCTACGAGCAGTACTTC.

The V and J genes are TRBV6-5 and TRBJ1-1; TRBD1 might be the D (5 bases). There are 12 residues in the CDR3. The germline CDR1 and CDR2 sequences are MNHEY and SVGAGI. Trimming cost V 2 bases and J 12 bases, with 13 bases left between them. CDR3 in DNA: TGTGCCAGCAGTTACGTGGGAGGGGTGTCTTTCTTT. Translated, it gives CASSYVGGVSFF.

The chain is built from TRBV7-9 and TRBJ1-4; 7 bases line up with TRBD1. The CDR3 has 12 amino acids. The germline CDR1 and CDR2 sequences are SEHNR and FQNEAQ (reference sequence). After removal of 5 bases from V and 12 bases from J, the junction contained 6 bases not matched to a gene. CDR3 in DNA: TGTGCCAGCAGCCTAGGCGGGACAGAACTGTTTTTT. This codes for CASSLGGTELFF.

Here the CDR3 reads CAWGGGNTIYF. CDR3 nucleotide sequence: TGTGCCTGGGGGGGTGGAAACACCATATATTTT. The chain has TRBV30 and TRBJ1-3, with a tentative D call TRBD1 (5 bases). Trimming shortened V by 5 bases and J by 3 bases, and 5 bases separated the two germline ends. This CDR3 comprises 11 residues. Germline V gene lookup returns CDR1 GTSNPN and CDR2 SVGIG (reference sequence).

The rearrangement joins TRBV7-2 to TRBJ2-3; 7 positions agree with TRBD2. With V trimmed by 3 bases and J by 8 bases, 11 bases remained unmatched. The CDR3 contains 15 residues. Per germline, CDR1 SGHTA and CDR2 FQGNSA. CDR3 sequence (DNA): TGTGCCAGCAGCTTGGGGACTACCTCTCCAGGTACGCAGTATTTT. This translates into CASSLGTTSPGTQYF.

The chain is built from TRBV18 and TRBJ2-7; 10 nucleotides match TRBD2. CDR3 length equals 14 residues. Trimming cost V 8 bases and J 3 bases; bases outside gene matches: 7. Germline CDR1 reads KGHSH; CDR2 reads LQKENI. For the CDR3, the DNA is TGTGCCAGCGCCAGCGGGAGGGCCCTCTACGAGCAGTACTTC. It is translated as CASASGRALYEQYF.

The chain uses TRBV2 and TRBJ2-3, with 11 bases that match TRBD2. CDR1 and CDR2 (germline): SNHLY, FYNNEI. The CDR3 is 15 residues long. Trimming cost V 6 bases and J 0 bases; bases outside gene matches: 2. CDR3 DNA: TGTGCCAGCAGGAGGACTAGCGGGAGCACAGATACGCAGTATTTT. Its translation: CASRRTSGSTDTQYF.

This chain links TRBV30 with TRBJ1-2, with TRBD1 matching 10 bases. Germline V lookup: CDR1 GTSNPN, CDR2 SVGIG (reference sequence). The V gene end was trimmed by 0 bases and the J gene end by 4 bases; junction bases not matched to a gene: 5. The CDR3 extends over 15 amino acids. The CDR3 region has the DNA TGTGCCTGGAGTGTACTGAGGACAGGGGGCTATGGCTACACCTTC. This gives the protein CAWSVLRTGGYGYTF.

This clone was seen more than once but under ten times. This chain connects TRBV7-2 to TRBJ2-7, with unresolved D. Germline loops: CDR1 SGHTA, CDR2 FQGNSA. V was clipped by 2 bases and J by 5 bases, with 13 bases between them. This CDR3 comprises 14 residues. The CDR3 DNA follows: TGTGCCAGCAGCTTAAATTACGGGCGCAACGAGCAGTACTTC. Protein sequence: CASSLNYGRNEQYF.

The J gene is TRBJ1-1, the V gene TRBV6-4; D remains unclear. The germline V gene encodes CDR1 MRHNA and CDR2 SNTAGT. This CDR3 has 13 amino acids. V dropped 3 bases and J dropped 3 bases, with 8 bases sitting between them. CDR3 region: CASSEFVDTEAFF. DNA for the CDR3: TGTGCCAGCAGTGAATTCGTAGACACTGAAGCTTTCTTT.

This clone was found a few times. The CDR3 sequence is CASSQSTSGGYNEQFF. In nucleotides, the CDR3 is TGTGCCAGCAGCCAATCGACTAGCGGGGGGTACAATGAGCAGTTCTTC. The J gene is TRBJ2-1, the V gene TRBV14; 13 bases match TRBD2. CDR1 and CDR2 from the germline V gene are SGHDN and FVKESK. The CDR3 is 16 amino acids. V dropped 2 bases and J dropped 4; count of bases not matched to a gene: 2. Supplemented by reference TRBV14 and TRBJ2-1, the full variable domain reads EAGVTQFPSHSVIEKGQTVTLRCDPISGHDNLYWYRRVMGKEIKFLLHFVKESKQDESGMPNNRFLAERTGGTYSTLKVQPAELEDSGVYFCASSQSTSGGYNEQFFGPGTRLTVL.